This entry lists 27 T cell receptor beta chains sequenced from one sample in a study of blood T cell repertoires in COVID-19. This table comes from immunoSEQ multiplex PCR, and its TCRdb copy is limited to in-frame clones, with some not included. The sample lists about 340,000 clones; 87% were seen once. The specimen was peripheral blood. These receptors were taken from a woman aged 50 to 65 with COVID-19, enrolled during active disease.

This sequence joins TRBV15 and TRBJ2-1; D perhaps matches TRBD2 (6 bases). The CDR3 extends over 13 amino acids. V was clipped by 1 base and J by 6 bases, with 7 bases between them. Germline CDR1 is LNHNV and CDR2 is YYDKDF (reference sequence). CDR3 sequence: CATSRVSGNEQFF. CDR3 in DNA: TGTGCCACCAGCAGAGTTAGCGGCAATGAGCAGTTCTTC. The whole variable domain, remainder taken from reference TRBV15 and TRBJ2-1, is DAMVIQNPRYQVTQFGKPVTLSCSQTLNHNVMYWYQQKSSQAPKLLFHYYDKDFNNEADTPDNFQSRRPNTSFCFLDIRSPGLGDTAMYLCATSRVSGNEQFFGPGTRLTVL.

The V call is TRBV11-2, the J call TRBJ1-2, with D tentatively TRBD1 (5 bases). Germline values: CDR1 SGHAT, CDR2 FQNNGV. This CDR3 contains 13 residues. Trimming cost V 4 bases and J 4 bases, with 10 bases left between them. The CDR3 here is CASSSHDSYGYTF. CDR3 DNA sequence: TGTGCCAGCAGCTCCCACGACAGCTATGGCTACACCTTC.

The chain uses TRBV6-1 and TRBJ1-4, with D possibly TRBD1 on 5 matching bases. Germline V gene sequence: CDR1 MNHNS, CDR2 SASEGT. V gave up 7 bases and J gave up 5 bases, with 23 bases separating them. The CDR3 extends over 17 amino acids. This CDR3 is CASTDPLQGTENEKLFF. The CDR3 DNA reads TGTGCCAGCACTGACCCGCTTCAGGGTACGGAGAATGAAAAACTGTTTTTT.

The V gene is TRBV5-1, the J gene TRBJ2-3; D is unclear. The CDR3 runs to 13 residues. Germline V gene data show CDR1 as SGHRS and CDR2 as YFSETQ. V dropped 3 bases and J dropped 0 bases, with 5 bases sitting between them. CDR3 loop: CASSSTSTDTQYF. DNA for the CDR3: TGCGCCAGCAGCTCGACTAGCACAGATACGCAGTATTTT.

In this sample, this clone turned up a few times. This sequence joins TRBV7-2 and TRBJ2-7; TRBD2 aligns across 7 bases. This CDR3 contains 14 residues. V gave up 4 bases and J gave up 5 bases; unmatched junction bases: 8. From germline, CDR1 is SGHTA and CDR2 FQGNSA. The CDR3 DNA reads TGTGCCAGCAGCTCTCTCTGGGGGGGAAACGAGCAGTACTTC. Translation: CASSSLWGGNEQYF.

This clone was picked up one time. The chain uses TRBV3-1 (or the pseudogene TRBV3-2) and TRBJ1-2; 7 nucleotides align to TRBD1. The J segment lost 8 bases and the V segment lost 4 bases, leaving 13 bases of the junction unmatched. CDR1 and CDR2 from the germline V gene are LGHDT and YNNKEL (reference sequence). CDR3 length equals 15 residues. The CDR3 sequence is CASSPAPTGSRGYTF. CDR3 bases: TGTGCCAGCAGCCCAGCCCCGACAGGGAGTAGGGGCTACACCTTC.

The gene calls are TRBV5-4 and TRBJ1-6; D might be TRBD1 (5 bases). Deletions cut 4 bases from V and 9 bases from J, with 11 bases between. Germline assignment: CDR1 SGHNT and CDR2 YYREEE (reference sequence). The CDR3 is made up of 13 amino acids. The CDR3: CASSLGRGSPLHF. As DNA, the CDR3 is TGTGCCAGCAGCCTGGGACGGGGTTCACCCCTCCACTTT.

DNA of the CDR3: TGTGCCAGCCTTAAGAGGCATGGTGAAAAACTGTTTTTT. It yields the protein CASLKRHGEKLFF. The chain links TRBV28 to TRBJ1-4; D is undetermined. This CDR3 is 13 amino acids long. The V end lost 8 bases, the J end lost 7 bases, and 14 bases lay between the germline ends. Germline CDR1 MDHEN, CDR2 SYDVKM.

The chain's CDR3 is CASSLVFIGGAQETQYF. The CDR3 region has the DNA TGTGCCAGCAGCTTAGTTTTTATCGGCGGGGCACAAGAGACCCAGTACTTC. The chain joins TRBV11-2 to TRBJ2-5; the D gene is possibly TRBD2 (6 bases). Looked up from germline, CDR1 is SGHAT and CDR2 is FQNNGV. V was clipped by 1 base and J by 2 bases, with 17 bases between them. The CDR3 is 17 amino acids.

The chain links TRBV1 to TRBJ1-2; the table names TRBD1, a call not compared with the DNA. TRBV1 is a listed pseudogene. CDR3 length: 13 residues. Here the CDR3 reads CTSSQGHNYGYTF. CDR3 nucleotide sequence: TGCACCAGCAGCCAAGGACATAACTATGGCTACACCTTC.

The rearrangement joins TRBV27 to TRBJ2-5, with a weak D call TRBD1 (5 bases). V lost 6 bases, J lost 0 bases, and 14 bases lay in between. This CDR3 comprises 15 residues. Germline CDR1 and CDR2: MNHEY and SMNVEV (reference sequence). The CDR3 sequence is CASSSRQKYQETQYF. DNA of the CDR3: TGTGCCAGCAGCTCCAGACAGAAGTACCAAGAGACCCAGTACTTC.

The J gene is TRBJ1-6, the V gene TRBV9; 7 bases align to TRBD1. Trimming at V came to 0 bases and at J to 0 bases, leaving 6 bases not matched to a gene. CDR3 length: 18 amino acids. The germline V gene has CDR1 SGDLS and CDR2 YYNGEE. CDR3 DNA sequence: TGTGCCAGCAGCGTAGGACCGGGACAGAGCTCCTATAATTCACCCCTCCACTTT. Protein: CASSVGPGQSSYNSPLHF. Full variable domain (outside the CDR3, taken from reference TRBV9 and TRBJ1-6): DSGVTQTPKHLITATGQRVTLRCSPRSGDLSVYWYQQSLDQGLQFLIQYYNGEERAKGNILERFSAQQFPDLHSELNLSSLELGDSALYFCASSVGPGQSSYNSPLHFGNGTRLTVT.

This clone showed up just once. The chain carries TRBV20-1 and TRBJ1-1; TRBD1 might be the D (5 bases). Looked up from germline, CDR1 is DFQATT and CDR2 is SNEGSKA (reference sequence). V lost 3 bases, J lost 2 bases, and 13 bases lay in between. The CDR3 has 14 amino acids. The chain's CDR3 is CSASTGGANTEAFF. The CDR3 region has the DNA TGCAGTGCTAGTACTGGAGGGGCAAACACTGAAGCTTTCTTT.

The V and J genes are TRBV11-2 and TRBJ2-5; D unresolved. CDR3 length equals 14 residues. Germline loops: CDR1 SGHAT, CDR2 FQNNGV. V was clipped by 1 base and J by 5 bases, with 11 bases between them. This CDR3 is CASSLVGLVETQYF. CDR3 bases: TGTGCCAGCAGCTTAGTAGGTCTAGTTGAGACCCAGTACTTC.

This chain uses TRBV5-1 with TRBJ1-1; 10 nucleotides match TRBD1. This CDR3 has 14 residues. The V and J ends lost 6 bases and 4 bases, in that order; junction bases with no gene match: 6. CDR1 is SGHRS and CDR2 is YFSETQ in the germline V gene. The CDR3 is CASIPTGGGTEAFF. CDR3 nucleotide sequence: TGCGCCAGCATCCCGACAGGGGGCGGCACTGAAGCTTTCTTT.

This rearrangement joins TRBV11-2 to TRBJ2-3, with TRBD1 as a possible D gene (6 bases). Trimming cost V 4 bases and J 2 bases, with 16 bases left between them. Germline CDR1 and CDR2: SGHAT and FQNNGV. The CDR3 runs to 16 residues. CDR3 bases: TGTGCCAGCAGCTCTAACAGGGACCCCCCCACAGATACGCAGTATTTT. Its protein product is CASSSNRDPPTDTQYF.

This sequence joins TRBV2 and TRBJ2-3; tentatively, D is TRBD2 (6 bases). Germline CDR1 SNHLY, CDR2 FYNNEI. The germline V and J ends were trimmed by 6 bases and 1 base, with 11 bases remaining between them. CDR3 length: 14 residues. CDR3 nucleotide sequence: TGTGCCAGCAGGGAGGGGCTTGGCACAGATACGCAGTATTTT. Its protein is CASREGLGTDTQYF. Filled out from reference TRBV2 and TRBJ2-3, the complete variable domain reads EPEVTQTPSHQVTQMGQEVILRCVPISNHLYFYWYRQILGQKVEFLVSFYNNEISEKSEIFDDQFSVERPDGSNFTLKIRSTKLEDSAMYFCASREGLGTDTQYFGPGTRLTVL.

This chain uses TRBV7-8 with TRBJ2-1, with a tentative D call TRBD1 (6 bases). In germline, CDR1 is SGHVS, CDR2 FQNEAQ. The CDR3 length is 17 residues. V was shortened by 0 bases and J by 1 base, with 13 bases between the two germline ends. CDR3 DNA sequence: TGTGCCAGCAGCTTAGCGCAGTGGGGGCGATCCTACAATGAGCAGTTCTTC. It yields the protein CASSLAQWGRSYNEQFF.

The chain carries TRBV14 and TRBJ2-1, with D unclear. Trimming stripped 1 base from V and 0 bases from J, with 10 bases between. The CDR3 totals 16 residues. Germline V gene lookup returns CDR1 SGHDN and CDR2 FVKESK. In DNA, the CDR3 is TGTGCCAGCAGCCAAGGGGCCCCGAGCTCCTACAATGAGCAGTTCTTC. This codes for CASSQGAPSSYNEQFF. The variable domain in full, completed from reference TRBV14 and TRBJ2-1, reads EAGVTQFPSHSVIEKGQTVTLRCDPISGHDNLYWYRRVMGKEIKFLLHFVKESKQDESGMPNNRFLAERTGGTYSTLKVQPAELEDSGVYFCASSQGAPSSYNEQFFGPGTRLTVL.

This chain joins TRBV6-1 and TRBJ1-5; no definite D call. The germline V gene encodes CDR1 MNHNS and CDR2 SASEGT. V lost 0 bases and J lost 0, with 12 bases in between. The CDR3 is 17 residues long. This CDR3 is CASSEAVRRNSNQPQHF. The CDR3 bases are TGTGCCAGCAGTGAAGCAGTCAGGAGGAATAGCAATCAGCCCCAGCATTTT.

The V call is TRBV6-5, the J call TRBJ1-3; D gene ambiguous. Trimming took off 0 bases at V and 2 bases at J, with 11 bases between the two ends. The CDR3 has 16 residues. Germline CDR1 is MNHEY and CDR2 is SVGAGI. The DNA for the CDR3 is TGTGCCAGCAGTTACTCGAACACGGGGACTGGAAACACCATATATTTT. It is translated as CASSYSNTGTGNTIYF.

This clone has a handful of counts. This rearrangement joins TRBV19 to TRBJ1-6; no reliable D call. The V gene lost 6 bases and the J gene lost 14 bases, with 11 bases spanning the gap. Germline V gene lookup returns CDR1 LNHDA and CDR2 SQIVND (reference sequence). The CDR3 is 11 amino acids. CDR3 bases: TGTGCCAGTAGCCCCGGGATCTCCCTCCACTTT. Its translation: CASSPGISLHF.

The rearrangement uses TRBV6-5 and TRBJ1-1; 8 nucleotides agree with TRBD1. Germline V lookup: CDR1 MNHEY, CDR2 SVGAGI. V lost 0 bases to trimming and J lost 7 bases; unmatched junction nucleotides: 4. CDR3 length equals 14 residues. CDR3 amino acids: CASSYSDRVGEAFF. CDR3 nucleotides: TGTGCCAGCAGTTACTCGGACAGGGTTGGTGAAGCTTTCTTT.

The chain's CDR3 is CASSESFPAGGSDTQYF. CDR3 coding DNA: TGTGCCAGCAGTGAGTCGTTCCCAGCGGGAGGGTCGGATACGCAGTATTTT. This chain connects TRBV25-1 to TRBJ2-3; 10 positions match TRBD2. J gave up 6 bases and V 3 bases, and 12 bases lay outside the gene matches. This CDR3 region has 17 residues. Germline loops: CDR1 MGHDK, CDR2 SYGVNS. The whole variable domain, remainder taken from reference TRBV25-1 and TRBJ2-3, is EADIYQTPRYLVIGTGKKITLECSQTMGHDKMYWYQQDPGMELHLIHYSYGVNSTEKGDLSSESTVSRIRTEHFPLTLESARPSHTSQYLCASSESFPAGGSDTQYFGPGTRLTVL.

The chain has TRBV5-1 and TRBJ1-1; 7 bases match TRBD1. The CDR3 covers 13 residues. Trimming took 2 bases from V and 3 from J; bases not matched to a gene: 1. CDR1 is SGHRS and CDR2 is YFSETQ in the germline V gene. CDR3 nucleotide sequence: TGCGCCAGCAGCTTTCAGGGGGACACTGAAGCTTTCTTT. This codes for CASSFQGDTEAFF.

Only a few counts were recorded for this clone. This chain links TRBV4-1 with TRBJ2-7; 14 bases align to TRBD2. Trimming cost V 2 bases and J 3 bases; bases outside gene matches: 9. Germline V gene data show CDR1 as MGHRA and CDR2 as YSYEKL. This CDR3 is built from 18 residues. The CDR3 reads CASSQPTGLAGGSYEQYF. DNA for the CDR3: TGCGCCAGCAGCCAACCTACCGGACTAGCGGGAGGTAGCTACGAGCAGTACTTC.

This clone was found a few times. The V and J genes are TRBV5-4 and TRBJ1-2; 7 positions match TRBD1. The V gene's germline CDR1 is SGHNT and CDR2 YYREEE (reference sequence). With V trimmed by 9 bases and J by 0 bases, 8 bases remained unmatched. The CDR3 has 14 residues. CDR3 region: CATLGTVANYGYTF. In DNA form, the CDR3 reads TGTGCCACCCTTGGGACAGTAGCTAACTATGGCTACACCTTC.